This T cell receptor (beta chain) was identified during a study of T-cell reconstitution after alpha-beta-depleted transplantation in children. Preparation of the TCRbeta library was carried out with unique molecular identifiers. Each CDR3 protein gets one entry after TCRdb re-called the PCR reads with MiXCR. This table has around 670,000 distinct CDR3 sequences, under 15% appearing once. The study's findings and limits: Approximately two months post-transplant, alpha-beta T cells reportedly originated from several hundred expanded graft clones. Hyperexpanded clones declined; after one year, newly produced T cells mostly supplied diversity.

Regarding this clonotype: The antigen remains undetermined.

This CDR3 has 15 residues. Trimming left V 4 bases short and J 6 bases short, with 18 bases between. This clonotype originated in a girl aged 2-9 years with congenital amegakaryocytic thrombocytopenia, due to receive a stem cell transplant. This chain links TRBV12-3 or TRBV12-4 with TRBJ1-1; tentative D call: TRBD1 (5 bases). The source material was PBMCs, sampled before TCRalphabeta/CD19-depleted stem cell transplant. The CDR3 loop is CASSSSRGVTAEAFF. CDR3 bases: TGTGCCAGCAGTTCCTCTCGAGGGGTGACCGCTGAAGCTTTCTTT.